This T cell receptor (beta chain) was captured by sequencing in a study of hypomethylating agent response in myelodysplastic syndrome. Study as a whole: Of the myelodysplastic syndrome patients, under ten were male, 2 female. Non-responders met neither complete response nor hematologic improvement criteria, which defined response.

J was trimmed by 0 bases and V by 6 bases; bases with no gene match: 8. From germline, CDR1 is MNHEY and CDR2 SMNVEV (reference sequence). The CDR3 spans 15 residues. Remarks on this clone: Its target is unknown.

Clones were sequenced by immunoSEQ multiplex PCR, and TCRdb holds only the in-frame ones, with some missing. The sample has approximately 5,100 clones; 80% to 85% are singletons. Points from the study as a whole: After hypomethylating agent treatment, diversity and clonality showed no significant change, overall or by response.

The sample here was bone marrow, taken before or after starting hypomethylating agent treatment for myelodysplastic syndrome (not recorded which). The source of this sequence is a human donor with myelodysplastic syndrome. The V and J genes are TRBV27 and TRBJ2-7; 7 nucleotides align to TRBD1. The CDR3 DNA reads as TGTGCCAGCAGCCCTGGACAGGCGAACTCCTACGAGCAGTACTTC. This translates into CASSPGQANSYEQYF.